Below are 21 T cell receptor beta chains sequenced from a single sample in a study of cytomegalovirus exposure and HLA in healthy donors. Sequenced by immunoSEQ multiplex PCR; TCRdb stores in-frame clones only, minus some. Of over 150,000 clones in the sample, roughly 96% were seen once. Sequenced input: PBMCs. These receptor sequences come from a woman under 30 in good health and CMV-seronegative.

The rearrangement uses TRBV4-3 and TRBJ1-6, with TRBD1 matching 8 bases. V lost 1 base to trimming and J lost 7 bases; unmatched junction nucleotides: 6. CDR3 length: 16 residues. Germline assignment: CDR1 LGHNA and CDR2 YSLEER. The CDR3 DNA reads TGCGCCAGCAGCCAAGGCCGGACAGGGTCGAATTCACCCCTCCACTTT. Translating it yields CASSQGRTGSNSPLHF.

This clone was picked up one time. The rearrangement uses TRBV6-5 and TRBJ2-1; no reliable D call. Per germline, CDR1 MNHEY and CDR2 SVGAGI. There are 13 residues in the CDR3. V lost 2 bases and J 9 bases, leaving 11 bases between the germline ends. Here the CDR3 reads CASSYGRWAEQFF. As DNA, the CDR3 is TGTGCCAGCAGTTACGGTCGTTGGGCTGAGCAGTTCTTC.

The chain combines TRBV29-1 with TRBJ1-4, with D possibly TRBD1 on 5 matching bases. Between the trimmed V and J ends, which lost 6 bases and 8 bases, there was a span of 13 bases. The CDR3 runs to 12 residues. Germline CDR1 reads SQVTM; CDR2 reads ANQGSEA. The CDR3 sequence: CSVSGGEEKLFF. The DNA of the CDR3 is TGCAGCGTCTCTGGGGGGGAGGAAAAACTGTTTTTT.

This rearrangement joins TRBV5-6 to TRBJ2-1; 7 positions match TRBD1. The CDR3 has 18 residues. V trimming: 4 bases; J trimming: 9 bases; junction bases outside the gene matches: 22. The germline V gene has CDR1 SGHDT and CDR2 YYEEEE. The CDR3 sequence is CASSPPWGRGPTSGEQFF. CDR3 coding DNA: TGTGCCAGCAGCCCTCCTTGGGGTAGGGGGCCCACATCTGGTGAGCAGTTCTTC.

The J gene is TRBJ1-2, the V gene TRBV7-9; D is unresolved. Germline lookup yields CDR1 SEHNR and CDR2 FQNEAQ (reference sequence). CDR3 size: 15 residues. The V end was cut by 5 bases, the J end by 0 bases, with 13 bases between. The CDR3 sequence is CASSAYELSNYGYTF. In DNA form, the CDR3 reads TGTGCCAGCAGCGCGTACGAGCTATCTAACTATGGCTACACCTTC.

The rearrangement links TRBV5-1 to TRBJ1-4, with a weak D call TRBD1 (5 bases). Germline V CDR1 and CDR2: SGHRS, YFSETQ. Trimming took off 2 bases at V and 5 bases at J, with 13 bases between the two ends. The CDR3 is made up of 15 amino acids. The DNA for the CDR3 is TGCGCCAGCAGCTTAATGGGGGGGGAGAATGAAAAACTGTTTTTT. The encoded protein is CASSLMGGENEKLFF.

CDR3 loop: CASRQETSGYYEQYF. CDR3 sequence (DNA): TGCGCCAGCAGACAAGAGACTAGCGGTTACTACGAGCAGTACTTC. The chain employs TRBV5-1 and TRBJ2-7; TRBD2 matches 9 bases. This CDR3 spans 15 amino acids. Germline loops: CDR1 SGHRS, CDR2 YFSETQ. Trimming cost V 5 bases and J 3 bases; bases outside gene matches: 9.

This sequence joins TRBV5-1 and TRBJ2-1; 13 nucleotides line up with TRBD2. This CDR3 comprises 14 residues. Trimming at V came to 6 bases and at J to 10 bases, leaving 7 bases not matched to a gene. Germline V gives CDR1 SGHRS, CDR2 YFSETQ. This CDR3 is CASTTSGGGGEQFF. CDR3 nucleotides: TGCGCCAGCACAACTAGCGGGGGGGGCGGGGAGCAGTTCTTC.

The V and J genes are TRBV27 and TRBJ2-5, with 7 bases lining up with TRBD2. This CDR3 has 14 residues. Germline CDR1 MNHEY, CDR2 SMNVEV (reference sequence). V gave up 3 bases and J gave up 5 bases; unmatched junction bases: 6. The CDR3 coding sequence is TGTGCCAGCAGTTTGGTCTCGCGGGGGGAGACCCAGTACTTC. Protein sequence: CASSLVSRGETQYF.

The V gene is TRBV4-3, the J gene TRBJ2-2; D perhaps matches TRBD1 (6 bases). With 0 bases removed from V and 3 bases from J, the gap between germline ends came to 14 bases. The CDR3 runs 17 residues. CDR1 and CDR2 (germline): LGHNA, YSLEER. The DNA for the CDR3 is TGCGCCAGCAGCCAAGACCCGGACAGCGTCTACACCGGGGAGCTGTTTTTT. This translates into CASSQDPDSVYTGELFF.

V usage is TRBV5-1 and J usage is TRBJ2-3; D is possibly TRBD2 (7 bases). With 1 base removed from V and 2 bases from J, the gap between germline ends came to 14 bases. Germline-derived CDR1 and CDR2 are SGHRS and YFSETQ. The CDR3 is 16 amino acids. Written as DNA, the CDR3 is TGCGCCAGCAGCTTGATTGGACGGGGGGCCACAGATACGCAGTATTTT. This encodes CASSLIGRGATDTQYF.

The chain uses TRBV18 and TRBJ1-2; TRBD1 matches at 9 bases. Trimming cost V 4 bases and J 5 bases; bases outside gene matches: 5. Germline V CDR1 and CDR2: KGHSH, LQKENI. The length of the CDR3 is 14 residues. The CDR3 DNA reads TGTGCCAGCTCACGCTCGGGACAGGGTTATGGCTACACCTTC. Protein: CASSRSGQGYGYTF.

The rearrangement links TRBV4-1 to TRBJ2-3; tentatively, D is TRBD2 (6 bases). The germline CDR1 and CDR2 sequences are MGHRA and YSYEKL. The ends were cut back, 6 bases at V and 4 bases at J, with 14 bases in the middle. The CDR3 consists of 14 residues. The CDR3 bases are TGCGCCAGCAGTCGTTTCGCGGGGCCAGATACGCAGTATTTT. This codes for CASSRFAGPDTQYF.

The chain links TRBV7-9 to TRBJ2-7, with D unresolved. CDR3 length: 12 residues. V was trimmed by 2 bases and J by 1 base, leaving 3 bases between them. Germline CDR1 SEHNR, CDR2 FQNEAQ (reference sequence). The CDR3, as DNA: TGTGCCAGCAGCTTAACATCCTACGAGCAGTACTTC. This translates into CASSLTSYEQYF.

The J gene is TRBJ2-7, the V gene TRBV27, with 8 bases lining up with TRBD1. The germline V gene has CDR1 MNHEY and CDR2 SMNVEV (reference sequence). The CDR3 loop spans 14 amino acids. After removal of 5 bases from V and 2 bases from J, the junction contained 5 bases not matched to a gene. DNA of the CDR3: TGTGCCAGCAGTGTAGGACAGGGAACCTACGAGCAGTACTTC. Translation: CASSVGQGTYEQYF.

The chain links TRBV10-2 to TRBJ1-1, with D possibly matching TRBD1 (5 bases). V lost 3 bases, J lost 5 bases, and 10 bases lay in between. Per the germline V gene, CDR1 is WSHSY and CDR2 is SAAADI. The length of the CDR3 is 13 residues. CDR3 region: CASSDHRGTEAFF. CDR3 coding DNA: TGCGCCAGCAGTGATCACCGGGGGACTGAAGCTTTCTTT.

This chain connects TRBV9 to TRBJ2-3; 7 nucleotides line up with TRBD1. In germline, CDR1 is SGDLS, CDR2 YYNGEE. This CDR3 spans 18 amino acids. The V gene end was trimmed by 2 bases and the J gene end by 2 bases; junction bases not matched to a gene: 14. CDR3 sequence: CASSVGLGTDLLTDTQYF. Written as DNA, the CDR3 is TGTGCCAGCAGCGTTGGGCTAGGGACAGATTTACTCACAGATACGCAGTATTTT.

The gene calls are TRBV6-6 and TRBJ1-6; 9 bases are shared with TRBD1. Trimming cost V 3 bases and J 10 bases; bases outside gene matches: 4. This CDR3 contains 14 residues. The germline V gene has CDR1 MNHNY and CDR2 SVGAGI (reference sequence). The chain's CDR3 is CASSYTGGRSPLHF. The CDR3 nucleotides read TGTGCCAGCAGTTATACAGGGGGCCGGTCACCCCTCCACTTT.

The chain has TRBV12-5 and TRBJ1-1; a weak D match, TRBD1 (5 bases). The CDR3 runs 15 residues. CDR1 is LGHNT and CDR2 is FRNRAP in the germline V gene. V was pared by 4 bases and J by 7 bases, with 19 bases between. CDR3 amino acids: CASGSGPGLESEAFF. DNA of the CDR3: TGTGCTAGTGGTTCCGGACCAGGGCTCGAGAGTGAAGCTTTCTTT.

This clone was seen a single time. The chain combines TRBV2 with TRBJ1-6, with TRBD1 as a possible D gene (5 bases). The CDR3 length is 15 residues. The germline V gene encodes CDR1 SNHLY and CDR2 FYNNEI. The V and J ends lost 4 bases and 8 bases respectively, with 15 bases between them. The CDR3 loop is CASSVSAGGDSPLHF. CDR3 nucleotides: TGTGCCAGCAGTGTAAGCGCAGGAGGGGATTCACCCCTCCACTTT.

The chain combines TRBV7-9 with TRBJ1-2, with 10 nucleotides matching TRBD1. V was pared by 3 bases and J by 1 base, with 5 bases of the junction left unmatched. Germline V gene lookup returns CDR1 SEHNR and CDR2 FQNEAQ (reference sequence). The CDR3 runs 16 residues. CDR3 amino acids: CASSFPGQGGNYGYTF. For the CDR3, the DNA is TGTGCCAGCAGCTTTCCTGGACAGGGGGGTAACTATGGCTACACCTTC.